Each of the 29 T cell receptor beta chains below was sequenced from the same sample in a study of T cell repertoires in cytomegalovirus infection. Via MiXCR, TCRdb re-called the reads, giving one row per CDR3 protein. The repertoire has about 110,000 distinct CDR3 sequences, less than 55% of them found once; the top ten carry 74%. Antigen specificity for these receptors is unknown. This specimen was CD8+ T cells from cultured PBMCs, taken from culture after CMV antigen stimulation. The receptors shown here come from a human donor in good health (CMV status not recorded). Some clones in this sample may be carry-over from other donors' samples.

The rearrangement joins TRBV7-3 to TRBJ2-1; D is perhaps TRBD1 (6 bases). CDR3 length: 15 residues. V lost 2 bases and J lost 4, with 12 bases in between. Germline V gene sequence: CDR1 SGHTA, CDR2 FQGTGA. CDR3 coding DNA: TGTGCCAGCAGCTTAGGACAGTCCCGATACAATGAGCAGTTCTTC. Amino acids: CASSLGQSRYNEQFF.

The chain joins TRBV19 to TRBJ1-5; TRBD1 matches 11 bases. Germline loops: CDR1 LNHDA, CDR2 SQIVND (reference sequence). There are 18 residues in the CDR3. V gave up 5 bases and J gave up 6 bases; unmatched junction bases: 15. The CDR3 region has the DNA TGTGCCAGTAGTCCCTTATACGGACAGGGGGCATTCAGTCAGCCCCAGCATTTT. This sequence encodes CASSPLYGQGAFSQPQHF.

The CDR3 region is CASSLLGAEDNEQFF. The CDR3 coding sequence is TGTGCCAGCAGCTTATTGGGGGCGGAGGACAATGAGCAGTTCTTC. V gene TRBV7-4 combines with J gene TRBJ2-1; perhaps TRBD1 as D (6 bases). Germline lookup yields CDR1 SGHVT and CDR2 SQSDAQ. V lost 2 bases and J 5 bases, leaving 13 bases between the germline ends. The CDR3 runs 15 residues.

This clonotype has more than one count but fewer than ten. This chain joins TRBV2 and TRBJ2-3; TRBD2 aligns across 10 bases. Germline values: CDR1 SNHLY, CDR2 FYNNEI. The CDR3 is made up of 15 amino acids. Trimming took 6 bases from V and 0 from J; bases not matched to a gene: 3. The CDR3 loop is CASSGLAVSTDTQYF. The CDR3 bases are TGTGCCAGCAGCGGACTAGCGGTTAGCACAGATACGCAGTATTTT.

In this sample, this clonotype turned up a few times. This rearrangement joins TRBV12-3 or TRBV12-4 to TRBJ2-5; TRBD2 matches 10 bases. The CDR3 contains 14 residues. After removal of 7 bases from V and 2 bases from J, the junction contained 4 bases not matched to a gene. The CDR3 nucleotides read TGTGCCAGCAATCTAGCGGGGGTTCAAGAGACCCAGTACTTC. It translates to CASNLAGVQETQYF.

Concerning this clonotype: One junction end does not reproduce the germline sequence, and a read error may be involved. This chain connects TRBV13 to TRBJ2-7, with a possible D match to TRBD2 (7 bases). Germline V gene sequence: CDR1 PRHDT, CDR2 FYEKMQ (reference sequence). The CDR3 extends over 13 amino acids. The CDR3 loop reads CASNLGGAHEQYF. DNA for the CDR3: TGTGCCAGCAACTTAGGGGGGGCCCACGAGCAGTACTTC.

The chain links TRBV19 to TRBJ1-1; a possible D gene is TRBD1 (5 bases). This CDR3 comprises 14 residues. Germline V gene lookup returns CDR1 LNHDA and CDR2 SQIVND (reference sequence). V lost 1 base, J lost 5 bases, and 11 bases lay in between. CDR3 region: CASSIVGRWTEAFF. CDR3 DNA sequence: TGTGCCAGTAGTATAGTGGGGCGCTGGACTGAAGCTTTCTTT.

This clonotype was picked up a small number of times. V is TRBV5-4 and J is TRBJ2-2, with TRBD2 identical over 9 bases. The germline V gene has CDR1 SGHNT and CDR2 YYREEE (reference sequence). Losses at the gene ends were 2 bases for V and 0 bases for J; bases not matched to a gene: 2. The CDR3 runs to 16 residues. CDR3 amino acids: CASSFIAGANTGELFF. DNA for the CDR3: TGTGCCAGCAGCTTCATAGCGGGGGCGAACACCGGGGAGCTGTTTTTT. Supplemented by reference TRBV5-4 and TRBJ2-2, the full variable domain reads ETGVTQSPTHLIKTRGQQVTLRCSSQSGHNTVSWYQQALGQGPQFIFQYYREEENGRGNFPPRFSGLQFPNYSSELNVNALELDDSALYLCASSFIAGANTGELFFGEGSRLTVL.

The chain employs TRBV7-8 and TRBJ1-1, with D hard to call. Trimming took off 3 bases at V and 6 bases at J, with 5 bases between the two ends. The germline V gene has CDR1 SGHVS and CDR2 FQNEAQ. CDR3 length equals 11 residues. CDR3 amino acids: CASSFEAEAFF. DNA of the CDR3: TGTGCCAGCAGCTTTGAGGCTGAAGCTTTCTTT.

This clonotype was detected only once. This chain links TRBV29-1 with TRBJ1-2; D is possibly TRBD1 (5 bases). The CDR3 runs to 11 residues. Germline assignment: CDR1 SQVTM and CDR2 ANQGSEA. V was pared by 6 bases and J by 7 bases, with 12 bases between. This CDR3 is CSVDIGAGYTF. In DNA, the CDR3 is TGCAGCGTGGACATAGGCGCTGGCTACACCTTC.

This clonotype appeared a few times. The chain recombines TRBV12-5 with TRBJ2-5; TRBD1 aligns across 7 bases. Unmatched junction bases numbered 8, after V lost 8 bases and J lost 5 bases. Germline V CDR1 and CDR2: LGHNT, FRNRAP. CDR3 length: 13 residues. CDR3 sequence: CASQDREVETQYF. The CDR3 bases are TGTGCTAGTCAAGACAGGGAAGTGGAGACCCAGTACTTC.

The rearrangement joins TRBV2 to TRBJ2-2, with 8 nucleotides matching TRBD2. There are 16 residues in the CDR3. V was pared by 4 bases and J by 1 base, with 5 bases of the junction left unmatched. The germline V gene encodes CDR1 SNHLY and CDR2 FYNNEI. This chain's CDR3 is CASSGGAGENTGELFF. In DNA, the CDR3 is TGTGCCAGCAGTGGAGGAGCGGGGGAGAACACCGGGGAGCTGTTTTTT.

This clonotype has only a few counts. The V call is TRBV27, the J call TRBJ2-3; D not certain. The V gene's germline CDR1 is MNHEY and CDR2 SMNVEV (reference sequence). The CDR3 is 16 amino acids. V was shortened by 3 bases and J by 0 bases, with 13 bases between the two germline ends. For the CDR3, the DNA is TGTGCCAGCAGTTTTGAGCCCAGCGATAGCACAGATACGCAGTATTTT. Its protein is CASSFEPSDSTDTQYF.

The chain links TRBV20-1 to TRBJ2-1; perhaps D is TRBD1 or TRBD2 (5 bases each). Germline V CDR1 and CDR2: DFQATT, SNEGSKA (reference sequence). This CDR3 comprises 15 residues. Deletions cut 5 bases from V and 4 bases from J, with 18 bases between. The CDR3 coding sequence is TGCAGTGCTGCCTTCCGGGACGGACCTTACAATGAGCAGTTCTTC. This sequence encodes CSAAFRDGPYNEQFF.

This chain links TRBV12-3 or TRBV12-4 with TRBJ1-2; tentative D call: TRBD1 (5 bases). Between the trimmed V and J ends, which lost 8 bases and 8 bases, there was a span of 21 bases. The CDR3 contains 14 residues. The CDR3 nucleotides read TGTGCCAGCCTCCCGCGGGGGACCCGGGAAGGCTACACCTTC. This sequence encodes CASLPRGTREGYTF.

The rearrangement joins TRBV7-9 to TRBJ1-6; no firm D call. The CDR3 contains 16 residues. V lost 4 bases and J lost 11, with 21 bases in between. Germline V gives CDR1 SEHNR, CDR2 FQNEAQ (reference sequence). The CDR3 DNA follows: TGTGCCAGCAGCTCCTCGGCAGGTGGGGTAGGGCCACCCCTCCACTTT. Amino acids: CASSSSAGGVGPPLHF.

Only one count was recorded for this clonotype. This sequence joins TRBV4-1 and TRBJ2-1; D is uncertain. V was shortened by 0 bases and J by 4 bases, with 7 bases between the two germline ends. From germline, CDR1 is MGHRA and CDR2 YSYEKL. CDR3 size: 14 residues. CDR3 amino acids: CASSQEGFYNEQFF. CDR3 nucleotide sequence: TGCGCCAGCAGCCAAGAAGGCTTTTACAATGAGCAGTTCTTC.

This chain's CDR3 is CSAKGQSSYEQYF. For the CDR3, the DNA is TGCAGCGCAAAGGGACAGAGCTCCTACGAGCAGTACTTC. The chain links TRBV29-1 to TRBJ2-7; 7 bases are a match to TRBD1. Per the germline V gene, CDR1 is SQVTM and CDR2 is ANQGSEA. The length of the CDR3 is 13 residues. Germline trimming cut 7 bases from V and 0 bases from J; bases unmatched to any gene: 6.

This clonotype was counted only a few times. The CDR3 DNA sequence: TGTGCCAGCAGTACCGACAGGGGGGAATCCCCCTACGAGCAGTACTTC. Residues: CASSTDRGESPYEQYF. The chain combines TRBV27 with TRBJ2-7; 9 bases are a match to TRBD1. The V gene's germline CDR1 is MNHEY and CDR2 SMNVEV (reference sequence). The V segment lost 5 bases and the J segment 2 bases; nucleotides outside the gene matches: 10. There are 16 residues in the CDR3.

In its sample, this clonotype was seen once. This chain joins TRBV27 and TRBJ2-5; TRBD1 matches at 9 bases. The J segment lost 7 bases and the V segment lost 8 bases, leaving 11 bases of the junction unmatched. The CDR3 has 14 residues. CDR1 and CDR2 (germline): MNHEY, SMNVEV (reference sequence). The CDR3 DNA follows: TGTGCCAGCGGTCCTGGGACAGGGAGTCCGACCCAGTACTTC. This gives the protein CASGPGTGSPTQYF.

This clonotype appeared a few times. This sequence joins TRBV4-2 and TRBJ2-1; 9 nucleotides match TRBD2. This CDR3 contains 14 residues. The V and J ends lost 4 bases and 7 bases, in that order; junction bases with no gene match: 5. Germline assignment: CDR1 LGHNA and CDR2 YNFKEQ. CDR3 amino acids: CASSPAAGGNEQFF. As DNA, the CDR3 is TGTGCCAGCAGCCCAGCAGCGGGGGGTAATGAGCAGTTCTTC.

With regard to this clonotype: Just one base apart from a much larger clone, this may be a read error. This chain uses TRBV7-2 with TRBJ2-3, with D tentatively TRBD2 (6 bases). The CDR3 covers 15 residues. Germline V gene sequence: CDR1 SGHTA, CDR2 FQGNSA. The germline V and J ends were trimmed by 4 bases and 0 bases, with 11 bases remaining between them. CDR3 loop: CTSSSVGTSTDTQYF. The DNA of the CDR3 is TGTACCAGCAGCTCCGTCGGGACTAGCACAGATACGCAGTATTTT.

The J gene is TRBJ1-1, the V gene TRBV7-9, with D uncertain. Trimming pared 1 base from V and 1 base from J, leaving 7 bases between. Germline V lookup: CDR1 SEHNR, CDR2 FQNEAQ (reference sequence). The CDR3 spans 14 residues. CDR3 protein: CASSLVAGNTEAFF. DNA of the CDR3: TGTGCCAGCAGCTTAGTGGCAGGGAACACTGAAGCTTTCTTT.

The chain has TRBV7-2 and TRBJ1-1; 8 bases match TRBD1. The CDR3 loop spans 15 amino acids. Germline V gene data show CDR1 as SGHTA and CDR2 as FQGNSA. The ends lost 4 bases at V and 6 bases at J; junction bases unmatched: 10. CDR3 coding DNA: TGTGCCAGCAGCTCGACCTTACAGGGGGGCGCTGAAGCTTTCTTT. Its translation is CASSSTLQGGAEAFF.

The chain is built from TRBV7-9 and TRBJ2-3, with D perhaps given as TRBD1 or TRBD2 (5 bases each). The germline V and J ends were trimmed by 5 bases and 0 bases, with 15 bases remaining between them. The CDR3 is 16 amino acids. CDR1 SEHNR and CDR2 FQNEAQ come from the germline V gene (reference sequence). In DNA, the CDR3 is TGTGCCAGCAGCCCCATTCCCGGGGACAGCACAGATACGCAGTATTTT. Protein sequence: CASSPIPGDSTDTQYF.

This clonotype was counted once. This chain joins TRBV28 and TRBJ1-1, with D possibly being TRBD1 (5 bases). Looked up from germline, CDR1 is MDHEN and CDR2 is SYDVKM. This CDR3 contains 20 residues. The V end lost 3 bases, the J end lost 6 bases, and 32 bases lay between the germline ends. The CDR3 here is CASSLSQPSIEWGGGPEAFF. The CDR3 nucleotides read TGTGCCAGCAGTTTGTCCCAGCCATCCATCGAGTGGGGTGGGGGACCTGAAGCTTTCTTT.

The chain has TRBV20-1 and TRBJ2-7; tentatively, D is TRBD1 or TRBD2 (5 bases each). CDR1 is DFQATT, CDR2 SNEGSKA, per germline (reference sequence). V was clipped by 0 bases and J by 1 base, with 13 bases between them. This CDR3 region has 15 residues. The CDR3: CSARDLRGRSYEQYF. The CDR3, as DNA: TGCAGTGCTAGAGATCTCCGGGGCCGTTCCTACGAGCAGTACTTC.

This chain uses TRBV9 with TRBJ2-3; possible D gene TRBD1, 6 bases. Trimming removed 0 bases from V and 5 bases from J, with 19 bases in between. Germline CDR1 reads SGDLS; CDR2 reads YYNGEE. CDR3 length: 17 amino acids. The DNA for the CDR3 is TGTGCCAGCAGCGTAGGCGCAGGAACAGGGATGGGAGATACGCAGTATTTT. This encodes CASSVGAGTGMGDTQYF.

This clonotype has at least ten counts. Here the CDR3 DNA reads TGTGCCAGCAGCTTCACGGGACAGGAGCAGGGCACAGATACGCAGTATTTT. Its translation: CASSFTGQEQGTDTQYF. The chain links TRBV14 to TRBJ2-3, with 8 bases matching TRBD1. The CDR3 totals 17 residues. The V segment lost 5 bases and the J segment 1 base; nucleotides outside the gene matches: 11. Germline-derived CDR1 and CDR2 are SGHDN and FVKESK.